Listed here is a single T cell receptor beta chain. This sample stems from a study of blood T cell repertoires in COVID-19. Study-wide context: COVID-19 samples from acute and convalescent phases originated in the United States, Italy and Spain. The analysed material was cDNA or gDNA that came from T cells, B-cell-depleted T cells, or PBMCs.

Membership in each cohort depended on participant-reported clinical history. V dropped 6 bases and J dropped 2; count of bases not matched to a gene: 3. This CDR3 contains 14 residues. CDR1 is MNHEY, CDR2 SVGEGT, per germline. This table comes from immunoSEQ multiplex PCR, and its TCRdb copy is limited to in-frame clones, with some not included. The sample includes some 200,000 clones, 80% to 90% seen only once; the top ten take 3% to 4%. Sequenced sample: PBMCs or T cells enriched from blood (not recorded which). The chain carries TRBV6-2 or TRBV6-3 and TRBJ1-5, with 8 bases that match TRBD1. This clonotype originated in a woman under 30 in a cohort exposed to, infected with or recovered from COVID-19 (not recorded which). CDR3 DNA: TGTGCCAGCAGCCCGACAGGGGGCAATCAGCCCCAGCATTTT. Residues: CASSPTGGNQPQHF.